The rows below give T cell receptor beta chains drawn from one sample of a study of cytomegalovirus exposure and HLA in healthy donors. Only in-frame clones appear in the TCRdb table, and some are missing; sequencing was by immunoSEQ multiplex PCR. The data contain fewer than 65,000 clones, 70% to 90% of them singletons. Input material: PBMCs. The receptors shown here come from a man between 18 and 35 years old in good health and CMV-seronegative. The CDR3 runs from the conserved cysteine through the conserved F or W. Fields, in order: CDR3 DNA, CDR3 protein, V gene, clone size, D gene, J gene. A D gene is named only where the DNA matches it firmly. The size of a clone is reported for some rows only, either as once, few or many, or as a class for expanded clones.

CDR3 DNA: TGTGCCATCAGTGAGCGACAGGCTGGCGAGACCCAGTACTTC
CDR3 protein: CAISERQAGETQYF
V gene: TRBV10-3
clone size: .
D gene: .
J gene: TRBJ2-5

CDR3 DNA: TGTGCCAGCTCACCACTCGACAGAATGAACACTGAAGCTTTCTTT
CDR3 protein: CASSPLDRMNTEAFF
V gene: TRBV18
clone size: once
D gene: .
J gene: TRBJ1-1

CDR3 DNA: TGTGCCAGCAGCCCGGGGCAGGGGGTGTCCTACGAGCAGTACTTC
CDR3 protein: CASSPGQGVSYEQYF
V gene: TRBV28
clone size: .
D gene: TRBD1
J gene: TRBJ2-7

CDR3 DNA: TGTGCCAGCAGCTTAGGTAAAAACAACAATGAGCAGTTCTTC
CDR3 protein: CASSLGKNNNEQFF
V gene: TRBV7-9
clone size: .
D gene: .
J gene: TRBJ2-1

CDR3 DNA: TGTGCCAGCAGGCGTACCGGGACAGGGGGATACGAGACCCAGTACTTC
CDR3 protein: CASRRTGTGGYETQYF
V gene: TRBV14
clone size: once
D gene: TRBD1
J gene: TRBJ2-5

CDR3 DNA: TGTGCCAGCACTGATCTAGACGCCTTACGGACCCAGTACTTC
CDR3 protein: CASTDLDALRTQYF
V gene: TRBV6-5
clone size: .
D gene: .
J gene: TRBJ2-5

CDR3 DNA: TGCAGCGTTGAGTCCGGGTACGAGCAGTACTTC
CDR3 protein: CSVESGYEQYF
V gene: TRBV29-1
clone size: .
D gene: .
J gene: TRBJ2-7

CDR3 DNA: TGCAGTGCTAGCCCCAGGGGCTACACCTTC
CDR3 protein: CSASPRGYTF
V gene: TRBV20-1
clone size: few
D gene: .
J gene: TRBJ1-2

CDR3 DNA: TGTGCCACCAGCCGCGGGGACAGCACAGATACGCAGTATTTT
CDR3 protein: CATSRGDSTDTQYF
V gene: TRBV15
clone size: once
D gene: .
J gene: TRBJ2-3

CDR3 DNA: TGTGCCAGCTTCGAGCGGGGGCGATACAATGAGCAGTTCTTC
CDR3 protein: CASFERGRYNEQFF
V gene: TRBV5-6
clone size: .
D gene: TRBD2
J gene: TRBJ2-1

CDR3 DNA: TGTGCCAGCAGGTCTCCCCCAGGGGAGGAAGCTTTCTTT
CDR3 protein: CASRSPPGEEAFF
V gene: TRBV2
clone size: few
D gene: .
J gene: TRBJ1-1

CDR3 DNA: TGTGCCAGCAGTGATGTCCGAACTACCGCTGAAAAACTGTTTTTT
CDR3 protein: CASSDVRTTAEKLFF
V gene: TRBV25-1
clone size: .
D gene: .
J gene: TRBJ1-4

CDR3 DNA: TGTGCCACCCGTAATCCCAGCTCCTACGAGCAGTACTTC
CDR3 protein: CATRNPSSYEQYF
V gene: TRBV15
clone size: once
D gene: .
J gene: TRBJ2-7